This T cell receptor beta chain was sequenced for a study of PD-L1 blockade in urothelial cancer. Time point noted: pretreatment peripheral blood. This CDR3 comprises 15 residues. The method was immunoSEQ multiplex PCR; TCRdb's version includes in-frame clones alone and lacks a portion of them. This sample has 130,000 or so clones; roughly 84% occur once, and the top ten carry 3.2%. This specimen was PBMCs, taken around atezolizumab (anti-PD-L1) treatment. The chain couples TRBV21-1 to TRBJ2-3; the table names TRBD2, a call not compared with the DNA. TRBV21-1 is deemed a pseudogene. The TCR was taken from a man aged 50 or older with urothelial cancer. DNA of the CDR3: TGTGCCAGCAAACCCGGACTAGCGGGTACAGATACGCAGTATTTT. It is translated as CASKPGLAGTDTQYF.